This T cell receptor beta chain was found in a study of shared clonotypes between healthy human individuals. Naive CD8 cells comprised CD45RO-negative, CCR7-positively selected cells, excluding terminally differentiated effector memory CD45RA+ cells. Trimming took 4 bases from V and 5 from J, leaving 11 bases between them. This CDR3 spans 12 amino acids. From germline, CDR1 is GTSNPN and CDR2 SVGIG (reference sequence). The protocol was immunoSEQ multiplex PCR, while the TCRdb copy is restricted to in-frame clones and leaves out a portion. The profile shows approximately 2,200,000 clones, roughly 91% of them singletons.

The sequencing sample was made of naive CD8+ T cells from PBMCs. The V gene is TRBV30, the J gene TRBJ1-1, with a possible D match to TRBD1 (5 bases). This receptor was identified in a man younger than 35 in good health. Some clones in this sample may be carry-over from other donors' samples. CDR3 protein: CAWTGGETEAFF. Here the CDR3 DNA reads TGTGCCTGGACGGGGGGAGAGACTGAAGCTTTCTTT.